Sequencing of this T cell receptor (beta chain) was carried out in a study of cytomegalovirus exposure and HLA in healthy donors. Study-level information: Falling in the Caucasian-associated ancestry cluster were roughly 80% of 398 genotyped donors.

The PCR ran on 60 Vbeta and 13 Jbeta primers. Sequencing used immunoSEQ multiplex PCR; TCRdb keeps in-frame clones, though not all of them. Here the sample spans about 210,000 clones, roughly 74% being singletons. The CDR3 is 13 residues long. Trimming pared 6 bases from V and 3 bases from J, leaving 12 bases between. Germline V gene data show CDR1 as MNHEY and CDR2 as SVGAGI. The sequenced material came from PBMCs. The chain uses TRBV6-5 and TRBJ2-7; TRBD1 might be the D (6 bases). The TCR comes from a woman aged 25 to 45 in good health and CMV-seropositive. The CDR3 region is CASRRQEGYEQYF. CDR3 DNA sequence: TGTGCCAGCAGAAGACAGGAAGGCTACGAGCAGTACTTC.